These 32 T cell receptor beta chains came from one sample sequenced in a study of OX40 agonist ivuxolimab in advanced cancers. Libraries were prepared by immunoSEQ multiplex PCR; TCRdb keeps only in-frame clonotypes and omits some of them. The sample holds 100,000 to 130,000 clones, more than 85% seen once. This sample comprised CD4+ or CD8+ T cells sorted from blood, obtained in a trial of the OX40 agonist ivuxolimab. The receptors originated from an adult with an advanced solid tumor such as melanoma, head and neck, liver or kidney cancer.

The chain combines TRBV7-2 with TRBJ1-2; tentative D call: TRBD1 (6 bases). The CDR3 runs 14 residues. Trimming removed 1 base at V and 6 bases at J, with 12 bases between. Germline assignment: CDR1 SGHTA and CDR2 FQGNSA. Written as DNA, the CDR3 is TGTGCCAGCAGCTTAGGGTCTGGGGGCAATGGCTACACCTTC. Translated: CASSLGSGGNGYTF.

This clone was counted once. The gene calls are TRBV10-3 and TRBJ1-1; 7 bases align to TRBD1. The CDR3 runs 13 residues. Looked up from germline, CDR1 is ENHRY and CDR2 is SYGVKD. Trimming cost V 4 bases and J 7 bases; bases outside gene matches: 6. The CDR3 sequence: CAISGQGGVEAFF. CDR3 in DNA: TGTGCCATCAGTGGACAGGGAGGAGTTGAAGCTTTCTTT.

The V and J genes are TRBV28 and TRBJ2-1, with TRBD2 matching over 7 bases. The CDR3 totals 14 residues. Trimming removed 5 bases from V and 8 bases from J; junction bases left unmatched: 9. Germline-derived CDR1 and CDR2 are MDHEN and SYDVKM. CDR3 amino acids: CASSPGLVKDEQFF. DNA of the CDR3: TGTGCCAGCAGTCCCGGACTAGTTAAGGATGAGCAGTTCTTC. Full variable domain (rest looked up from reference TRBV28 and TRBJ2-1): DVKVTQSSRYLVKRTGEKVFLECVQDMDHENMFWYRQDPGLGLRLIYFSYDVKMKEKGDIPEGYSVSREKKERFSLILESASTNQTSMYLCASSPGLVKDEQFFGPGTRLTVL.

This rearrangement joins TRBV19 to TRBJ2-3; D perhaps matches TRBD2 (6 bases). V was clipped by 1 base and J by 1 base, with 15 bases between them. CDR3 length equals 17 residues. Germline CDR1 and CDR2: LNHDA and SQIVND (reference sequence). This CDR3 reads CASSIGPGLKGTDTQYF. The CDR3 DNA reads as TGTGCCAGTAGTATAGGTCCGGGACTCAAAGGCACAGATACGCAGTATTTT.

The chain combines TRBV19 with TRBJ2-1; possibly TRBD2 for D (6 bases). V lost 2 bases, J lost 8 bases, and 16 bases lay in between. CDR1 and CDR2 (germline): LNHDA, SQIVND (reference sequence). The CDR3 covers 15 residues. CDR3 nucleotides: TGTGCCAGTAGTATAAGTAAGCCCACGGGAGATGAGCAGTTCTTC. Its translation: CASSISKPTGDEQFF.

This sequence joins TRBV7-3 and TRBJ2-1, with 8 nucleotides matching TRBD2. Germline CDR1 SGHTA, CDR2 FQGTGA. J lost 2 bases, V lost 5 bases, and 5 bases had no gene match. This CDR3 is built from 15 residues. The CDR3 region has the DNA TGTGCCAGCAGCATGAATAGCGGGACCTACAATGAGCAGTTCTTC. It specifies CASSMNSGTYNEQFF.

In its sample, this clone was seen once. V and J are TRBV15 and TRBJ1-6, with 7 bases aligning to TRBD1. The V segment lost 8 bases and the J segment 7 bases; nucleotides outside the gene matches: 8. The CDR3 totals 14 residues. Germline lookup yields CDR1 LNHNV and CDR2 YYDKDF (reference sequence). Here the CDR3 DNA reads TGTGCCACCGGGAGAGGGACAGCCAATTCACCCCTCCACTTT. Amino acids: CATGRGTANSPLHF.

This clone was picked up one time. This CDR3 is CASSPGGDLTPYEQYF. The DNA for the CDR3 is TGCGCCAGCAGCCCCGGAGGGGACTTGACCCCCTACGAGCAGTACTTC. This rearrangement joins TRBV5-1 to TRBJ2-7, with D perhaps matching TRBD2 (6 bases). The V gene lost 4 bases and the J gene lost 2 bases, with 19 bases spanning the gap. CDR1 is SGHRS, CDR2 YFSETQ, per germline. This CDR3 comprises 16 residues.

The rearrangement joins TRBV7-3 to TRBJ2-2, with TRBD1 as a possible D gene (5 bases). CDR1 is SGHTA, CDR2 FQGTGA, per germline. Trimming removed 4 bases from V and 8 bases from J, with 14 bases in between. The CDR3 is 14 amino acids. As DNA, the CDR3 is TGTGCCAGCAGCTCACAGAGCTCAGGGGGGGAGCTGTTTTTT. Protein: CASSSQSSGGELFF.

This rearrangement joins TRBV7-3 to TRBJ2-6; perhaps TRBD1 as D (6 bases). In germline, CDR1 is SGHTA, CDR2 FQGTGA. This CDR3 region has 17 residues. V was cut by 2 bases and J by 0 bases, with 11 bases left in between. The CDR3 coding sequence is TGTGCCAGCAGCTTACCCGGACAGCGCTCTGGGGCCAACGTCCTGACTTTC. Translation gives CASSLPGQRSGANVLTF.

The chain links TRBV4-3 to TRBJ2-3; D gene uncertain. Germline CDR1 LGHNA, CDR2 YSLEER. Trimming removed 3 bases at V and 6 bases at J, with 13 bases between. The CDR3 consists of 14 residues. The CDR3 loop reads CASSHWNETDTQYF. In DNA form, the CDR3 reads TGCGCCAGCAGCCACTGGAATGAGACGGATACGCAGTATTTT.

CDR3 DNA: TGCGCCAGCAGCTTGGTGATAGCTATGGGGACCGGGGAGCTGTTTTTT. This codes for CASSLVIAMGTGELFF. This chain joins TRBV5-1 and TRBJ2-2; D uncertain. Germline assignment: CDR1 SGHRS and CDR2 YFSETQ. V lost 0 bases and J 5 bases, leaving 14 bases between the germline ends. The CDR3 length is 16 residues.

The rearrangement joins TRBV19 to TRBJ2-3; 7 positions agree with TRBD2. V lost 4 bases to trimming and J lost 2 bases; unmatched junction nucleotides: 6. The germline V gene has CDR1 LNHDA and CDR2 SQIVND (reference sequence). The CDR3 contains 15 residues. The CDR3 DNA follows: TGTGCCAGTAGTACGCTAGCGGCCTCCACAGATACGCAGTATTTT. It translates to CASSTLAASTDTQYF.

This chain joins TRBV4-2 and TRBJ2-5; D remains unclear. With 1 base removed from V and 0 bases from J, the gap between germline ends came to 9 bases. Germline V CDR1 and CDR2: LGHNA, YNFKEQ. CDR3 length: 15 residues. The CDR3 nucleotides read TGTGCCAGCAGCCAAGGGCGAGTCAACCAAGAGACCCAGTACTTC. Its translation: CASSQGRVNQETQYF.

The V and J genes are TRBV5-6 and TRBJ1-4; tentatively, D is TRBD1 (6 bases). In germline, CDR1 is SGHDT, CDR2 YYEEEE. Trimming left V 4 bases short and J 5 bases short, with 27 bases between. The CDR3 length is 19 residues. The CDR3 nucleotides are TGTGCCAGCAGCCCGGGGGGCGCGCAGGGACGGTTCGCAAATGAAAAACTGTTTTTT. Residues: CASSPGGAQGRFANEKLFF.

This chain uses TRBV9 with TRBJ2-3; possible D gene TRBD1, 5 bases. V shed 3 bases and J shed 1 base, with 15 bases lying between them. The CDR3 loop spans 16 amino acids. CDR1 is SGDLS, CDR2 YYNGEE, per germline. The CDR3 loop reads CASSAIRQSRTDTQYF. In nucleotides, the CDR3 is TGTGCCAGCAGCGCGATCCGACAGAGTCGCACAGATACGCAGTATTTT.

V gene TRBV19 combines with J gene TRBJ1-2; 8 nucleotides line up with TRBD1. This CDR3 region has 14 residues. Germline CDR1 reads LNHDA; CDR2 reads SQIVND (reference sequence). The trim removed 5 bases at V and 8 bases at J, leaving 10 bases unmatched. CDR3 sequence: CASSPTDRVGGYTF. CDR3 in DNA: TGTGCCAGTAGTCCGACGGACAGGGTAGGAGGCTACACCTTC.

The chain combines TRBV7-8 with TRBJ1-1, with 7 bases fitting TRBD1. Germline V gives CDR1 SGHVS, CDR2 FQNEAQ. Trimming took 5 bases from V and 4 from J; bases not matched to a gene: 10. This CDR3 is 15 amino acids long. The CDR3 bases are TGTGCCAGCAGCCGTGACAGGGTGGCGAGCACTGAAGCTTTCTTT. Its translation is CASSRDRVASTEAFF.

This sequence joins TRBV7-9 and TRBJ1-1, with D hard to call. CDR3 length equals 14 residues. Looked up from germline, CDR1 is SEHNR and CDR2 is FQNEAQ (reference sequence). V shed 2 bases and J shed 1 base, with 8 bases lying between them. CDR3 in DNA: TGTGCCAGCAGCTTACCGACGGGGAACACTGAAGCTTTCTTT. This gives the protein CASSLPTGNTEAFF.

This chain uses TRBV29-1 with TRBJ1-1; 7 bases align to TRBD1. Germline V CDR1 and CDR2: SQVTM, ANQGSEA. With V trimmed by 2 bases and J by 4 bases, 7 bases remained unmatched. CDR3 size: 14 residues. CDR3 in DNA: TGCAGCGTTGAACCGACAGGGTGGCGCACTGAAGCTTTCTTT. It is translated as CSVEPTGWRTEAFF.

Written as DNA, the CDR3 is TGTGCCAGCAGCTTGGAACTAGCTGGGTTGTTCTCCTACAATGAGCAGTTCTTC. Residues: CASSLELAGLFSYNEQFF. The chain is built from TRBV5-8 and TRBJ2-1; D might be TRBD2 (6 bases). Deletions cut 0 bases from V and 0 bases from J, with 16 bases between. CDR1 is SGHTS and CDR2 is YDEGEE in the germline V gene. The CDR3 consists of 18 residues.

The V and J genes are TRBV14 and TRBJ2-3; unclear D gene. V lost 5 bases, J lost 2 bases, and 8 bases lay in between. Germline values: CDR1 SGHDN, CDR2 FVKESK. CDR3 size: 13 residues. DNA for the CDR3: TGTGCCAGCAGCTTTAGACTCACAGATACGCAGTATTTT. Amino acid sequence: CASSFRLTDTQYF. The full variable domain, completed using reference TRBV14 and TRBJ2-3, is EAGVTQFPSHSVIEKGQTVTLRCDPISGHDNLYWYRRVMGKEIKFLLHFVKESKQDESGMPNNRFLAERTGGTYSTLKVQPAELEDSGVYFCASSFRLTDTQYFGPGTRLTVL.

CDR3 in amino acids: CASSRGAGELFF. For the CDR3, the DNA is TGTGCCAGCAGTCGGGGGGCCGGGGAGCTGTTTTTT. This chain uses TRBV27 with TRBJ2-2, with 7 bases that match TRBD2. This CDR3 contains 12 residues. Trimming took 5 bases from V and 6 from J; bases not matched to a gene: 0. Germline V lookup: CDR1 MNHEY, CDR2 SMNVEV (reference sequence).

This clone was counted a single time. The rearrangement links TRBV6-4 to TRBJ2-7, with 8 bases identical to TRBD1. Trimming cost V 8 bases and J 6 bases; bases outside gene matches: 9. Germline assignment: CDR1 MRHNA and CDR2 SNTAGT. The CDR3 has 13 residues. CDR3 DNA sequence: TGTGCCAGCGGACAGGGCGGGACGGGCGAGCAGTACTTC. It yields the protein CASGQGGTGEQYF.

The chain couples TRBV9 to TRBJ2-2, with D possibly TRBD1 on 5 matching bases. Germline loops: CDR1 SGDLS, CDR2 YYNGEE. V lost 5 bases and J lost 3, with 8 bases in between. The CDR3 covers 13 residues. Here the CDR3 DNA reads TGTGCCAGCAGGGACACCTACACCGGGGAGCTGTTTTTT. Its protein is CASRDTYTGELFF.

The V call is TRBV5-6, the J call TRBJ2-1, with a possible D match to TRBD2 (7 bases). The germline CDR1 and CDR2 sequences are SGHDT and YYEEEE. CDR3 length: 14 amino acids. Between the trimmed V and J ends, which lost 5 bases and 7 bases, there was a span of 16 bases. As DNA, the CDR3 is TGTGCCAGCAGGAAGGGCGGGGGCCCGAATGAGCAGTTCTTC. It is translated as CASRKGGGPNEQFF.

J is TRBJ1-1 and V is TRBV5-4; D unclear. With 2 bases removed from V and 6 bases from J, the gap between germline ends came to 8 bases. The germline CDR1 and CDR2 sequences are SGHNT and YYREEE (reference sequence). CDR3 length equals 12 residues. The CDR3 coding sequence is TGTGCCAGCAGCTTAGGTCCCTCTGAAGCTTTCTTT. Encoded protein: CASSLGPSEAFF.

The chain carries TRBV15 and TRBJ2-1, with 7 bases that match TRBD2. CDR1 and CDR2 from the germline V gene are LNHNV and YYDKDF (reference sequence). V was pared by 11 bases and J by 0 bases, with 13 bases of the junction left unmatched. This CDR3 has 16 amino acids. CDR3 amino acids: CASRRSAGSSYNEQFF. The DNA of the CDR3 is TGTGCCTCGAGACGGTCAGCGGGAAGCTCCTACAATGAGCAGTTCTTC.

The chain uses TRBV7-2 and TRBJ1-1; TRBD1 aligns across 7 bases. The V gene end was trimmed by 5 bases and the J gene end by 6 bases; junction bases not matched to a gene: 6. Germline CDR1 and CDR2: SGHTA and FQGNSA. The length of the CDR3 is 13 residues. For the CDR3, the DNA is TGTGCCAGCAGCCCCGGGACAGTCCCTGAAGCTTTCTTT. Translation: CASSPGTVPEAFF.

DNA for the CDR3: TGTGCCAGCAGCCCGGGGACAGGGACGGGGTACTATGGCTACACCTTC. This gives the protein CASSPGTGTGYYGYTF. V is TRBV4-2 and J is TRBJ1-2; 9 nucleotides match TRBD1. The length of the CDR3 is 16 residues. Germline V gene data show CDR1 as LGHNA and CDR2 as YNFKEQ. V lost 4 bases, J lost 3 bases, and 9 bases stayed unmatched.

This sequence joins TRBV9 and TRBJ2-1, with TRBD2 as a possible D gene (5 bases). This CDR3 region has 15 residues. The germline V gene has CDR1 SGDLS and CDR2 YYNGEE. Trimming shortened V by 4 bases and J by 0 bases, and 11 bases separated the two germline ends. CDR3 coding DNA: TGTGCCAGCAGCCCTAGCCGAAGCTCCTACAATGAGCAGTTCTTC. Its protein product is CASSPSRSSYNEQFF.

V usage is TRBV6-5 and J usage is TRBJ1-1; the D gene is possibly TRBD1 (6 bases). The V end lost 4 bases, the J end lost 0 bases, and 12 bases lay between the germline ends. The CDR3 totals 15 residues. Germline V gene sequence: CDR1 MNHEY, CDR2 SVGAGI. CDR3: CASSLTGPMNTEAFF. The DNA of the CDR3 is TGTGCCAGCAGTTTGACAGGCCCCATGAACACTGAAGCTTTCTTT.